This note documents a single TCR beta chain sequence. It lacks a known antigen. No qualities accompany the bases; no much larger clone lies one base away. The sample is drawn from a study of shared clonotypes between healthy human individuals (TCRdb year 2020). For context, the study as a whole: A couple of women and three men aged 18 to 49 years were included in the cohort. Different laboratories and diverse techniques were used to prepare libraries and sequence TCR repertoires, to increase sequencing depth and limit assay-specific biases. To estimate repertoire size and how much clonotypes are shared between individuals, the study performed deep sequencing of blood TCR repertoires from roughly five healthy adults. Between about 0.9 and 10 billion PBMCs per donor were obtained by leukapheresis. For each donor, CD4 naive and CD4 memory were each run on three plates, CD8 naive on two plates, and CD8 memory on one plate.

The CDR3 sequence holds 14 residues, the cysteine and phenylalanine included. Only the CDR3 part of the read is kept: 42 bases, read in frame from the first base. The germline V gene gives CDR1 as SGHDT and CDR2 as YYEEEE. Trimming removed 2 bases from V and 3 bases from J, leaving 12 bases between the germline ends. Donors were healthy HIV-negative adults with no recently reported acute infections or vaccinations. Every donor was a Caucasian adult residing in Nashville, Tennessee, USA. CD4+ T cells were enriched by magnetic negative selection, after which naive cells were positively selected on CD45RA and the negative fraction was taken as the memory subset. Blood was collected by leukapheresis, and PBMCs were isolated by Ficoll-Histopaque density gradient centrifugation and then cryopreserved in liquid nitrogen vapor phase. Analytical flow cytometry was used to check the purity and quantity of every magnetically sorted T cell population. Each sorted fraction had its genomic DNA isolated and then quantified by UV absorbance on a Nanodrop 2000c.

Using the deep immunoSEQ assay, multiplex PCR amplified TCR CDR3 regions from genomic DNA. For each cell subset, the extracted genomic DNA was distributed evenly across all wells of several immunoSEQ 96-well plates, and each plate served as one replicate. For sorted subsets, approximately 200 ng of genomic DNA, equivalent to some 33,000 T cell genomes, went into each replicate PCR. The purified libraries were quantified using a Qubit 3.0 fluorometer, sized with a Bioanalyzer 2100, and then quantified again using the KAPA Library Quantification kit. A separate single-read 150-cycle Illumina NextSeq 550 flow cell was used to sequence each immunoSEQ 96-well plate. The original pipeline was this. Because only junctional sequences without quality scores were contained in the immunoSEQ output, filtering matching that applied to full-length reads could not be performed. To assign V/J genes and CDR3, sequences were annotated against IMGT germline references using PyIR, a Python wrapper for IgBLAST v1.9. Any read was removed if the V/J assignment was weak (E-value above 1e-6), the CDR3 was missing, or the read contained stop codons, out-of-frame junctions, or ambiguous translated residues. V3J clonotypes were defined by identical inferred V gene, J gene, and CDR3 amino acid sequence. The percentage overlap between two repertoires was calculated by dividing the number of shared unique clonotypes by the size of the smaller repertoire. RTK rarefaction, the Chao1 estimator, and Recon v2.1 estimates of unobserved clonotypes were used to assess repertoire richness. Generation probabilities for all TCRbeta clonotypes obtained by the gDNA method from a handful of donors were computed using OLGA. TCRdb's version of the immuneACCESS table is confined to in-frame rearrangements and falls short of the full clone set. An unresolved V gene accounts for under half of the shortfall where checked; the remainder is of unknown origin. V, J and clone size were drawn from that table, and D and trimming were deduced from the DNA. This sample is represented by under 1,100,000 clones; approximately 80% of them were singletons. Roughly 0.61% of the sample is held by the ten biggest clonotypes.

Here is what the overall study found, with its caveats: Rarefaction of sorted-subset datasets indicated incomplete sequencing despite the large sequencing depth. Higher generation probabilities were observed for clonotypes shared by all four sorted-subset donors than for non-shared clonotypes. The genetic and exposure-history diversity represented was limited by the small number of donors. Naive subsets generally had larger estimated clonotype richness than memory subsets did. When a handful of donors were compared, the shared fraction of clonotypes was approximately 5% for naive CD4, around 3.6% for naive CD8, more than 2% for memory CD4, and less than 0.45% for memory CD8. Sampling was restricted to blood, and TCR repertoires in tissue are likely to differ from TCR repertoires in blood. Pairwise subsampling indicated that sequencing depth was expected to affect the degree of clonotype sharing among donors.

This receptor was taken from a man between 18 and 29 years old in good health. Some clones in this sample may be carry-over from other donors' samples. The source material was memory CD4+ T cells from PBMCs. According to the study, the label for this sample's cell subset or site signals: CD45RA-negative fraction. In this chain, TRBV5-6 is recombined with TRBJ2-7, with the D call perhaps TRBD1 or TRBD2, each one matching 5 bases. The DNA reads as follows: TGTGCCAGCAGCTTCGGGACGGACCTCTACGAGCAGTACTTC. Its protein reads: CASSFGTDLYEQYF. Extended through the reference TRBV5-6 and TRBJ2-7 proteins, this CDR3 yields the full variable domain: DAGVTQSPTHLIKTRGQQVTLRCSPKSGHDTVSWYQQALGQGPQFIFQYYEEEERQRGNFPDRFSGHQFPNYSSELNVNALLLGDSALYLCASSFGTDLYEQYFGPGTRLTVT.